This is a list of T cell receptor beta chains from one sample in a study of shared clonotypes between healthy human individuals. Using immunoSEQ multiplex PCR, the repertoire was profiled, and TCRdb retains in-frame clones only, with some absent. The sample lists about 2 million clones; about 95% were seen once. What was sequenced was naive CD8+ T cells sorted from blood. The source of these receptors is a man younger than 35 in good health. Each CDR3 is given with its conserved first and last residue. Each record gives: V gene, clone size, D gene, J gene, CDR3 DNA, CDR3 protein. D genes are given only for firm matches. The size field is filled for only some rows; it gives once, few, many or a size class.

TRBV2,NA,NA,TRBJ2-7,TGTGCCAGCAGTGAAGGACTTCTCTCCTACGAGCAGTACTTC,CASSEGLLSYEQYF
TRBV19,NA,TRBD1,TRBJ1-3,TGTGCCAGTACCACGGGGACAGCGAATGGAAACACCATATATTTT,CASTTGTANGNTIYF
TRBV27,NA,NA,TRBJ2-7,TGTGCCAGCAGTCCCGCGGCAGGGGAGTTTTCCTACGAGCAGTACTTC,CASSPAAGEFSYEQYF
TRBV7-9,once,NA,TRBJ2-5,TGTGCCAGCAGCTTAAGAACTTTTCTCCAAGAGACCCAGTACTTC,CASSLRTFLQETQYF
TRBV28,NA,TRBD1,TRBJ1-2,TGTGCCAGCAGTCCCGACAGGGCCTATGGCTACACCTTC,CASSPDRAYGYTF
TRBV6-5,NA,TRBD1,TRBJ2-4,TGTGCCAGCAGTGAGGACAGGGCGCACATTCAGTACTTC,CASSEDRAHIQYF
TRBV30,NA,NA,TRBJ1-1,TGTGCCTGGTCCAGGAACACTGAAGCTTTCTTT,CAWSRNTEAFF
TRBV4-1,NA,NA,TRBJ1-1,TGCGCCAGCAGCCCCGCCGGTCGTGAAGCTTTCTTT,CASSPAGREAFF
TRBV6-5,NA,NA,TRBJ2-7,TGTGCCAGCAGCTGGGACGACCGATACTACGAGCAGTACTTC,CASSWDDRYYEQYF
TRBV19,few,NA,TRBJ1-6,TGTGCCAGTAGTATAGGCAGGGACTCCTATAATTCACCCCTCCACTTT,CASSIGRDSYNSPLHF
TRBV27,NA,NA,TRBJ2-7,TGTGCCAGCAGTCCTGGGGGAACCTACGAGCAGTACTTC,CASSPGGTYEQYF
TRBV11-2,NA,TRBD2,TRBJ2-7,TGTGCCAGCAGCTGGGCGGGGGACGCCTACGAGCAGTACTTC,CASSWAGDAYEQYF
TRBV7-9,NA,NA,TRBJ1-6,TGTGCCAGCAGCTTAGTAGCAGGGGAGGATTCACCCCTCCACTTT,CASSLVAGEDSPLHF
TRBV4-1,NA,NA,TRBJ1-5,TGCGCCAGCAGCTATGACCCGGAACAGCCCCAGCATTTT,CASSYDPEQPQHF
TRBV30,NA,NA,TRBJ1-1,TGTGCCTGGAGTGCGATCTTGAACACTGAAGCTTTCTTT,CAWSAILNTEAFF
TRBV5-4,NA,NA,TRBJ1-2,TGTGCCAGCAGCTTGGGGGTTGTCTATGGCTACACCTTC,CASSLGVVYGYTF
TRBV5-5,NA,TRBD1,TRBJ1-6,TGTGCCAGCAGCCCCGGGGACAGGTATAATTCACCCCTCCACTTT,CASSPGDRYNSPLHF
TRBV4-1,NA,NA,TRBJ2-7,TGCGCCAGCAGCTACCGTGCCTTGGACGAGCAGTACTTC,CASSYRALDEQYF
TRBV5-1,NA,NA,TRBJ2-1,TGCGCCAGCAGCGAGGACATAAGCTCCTACAATGAGCAGTTCTTC,CASSEDISSYNEQFF
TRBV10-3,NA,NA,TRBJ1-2,TGTGCCATCAGTGACTTGGACCGACACTTCCTATATGGCTACACCTTC,CAISDLDRHFLYGYTF
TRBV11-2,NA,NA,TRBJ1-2,TGTGCCAGCAGCTTAGGGCAGACACCAAGATATGGCTACACCTTC,CASSLGQTPRYGYTF
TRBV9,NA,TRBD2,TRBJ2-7,TGTGCCAGCAGCGACCCCTCTAGCGGGGGGTCCTCCTACGAGCAGTACTTC,CASSDPSSGGSSYEQYF
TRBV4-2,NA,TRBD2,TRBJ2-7,TGTGCCAGCAGCCAAAAAGGGCGGGAGAGCGTAAACTACGAGCAGTACTTC,CASSQKGRESVNYEQYF
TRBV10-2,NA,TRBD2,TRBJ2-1,TGCGCCAGCAGACTAGCGGGGGGGCCAAATGAGCAGTTCTTC,CASRLAGGPNEQFF
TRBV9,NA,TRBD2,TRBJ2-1,TGTGCCAGCAGCGTAGTGGCGGGGGGGATCAATGAGCAGTTCTTC,CASSVVAGGINEQFF
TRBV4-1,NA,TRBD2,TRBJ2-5,TGCGCCAGCAGCCAAGAGGGGCTGAGCGGGGCCCAAGAGACCCAGTACTTC,CASSQEGLSGAQETQYF
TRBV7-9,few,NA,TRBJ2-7,TGTGCCAGCAGCTTAGTGACAGCCTCCTACGAGCAGTACTTC,CASSLVTASYEQYF
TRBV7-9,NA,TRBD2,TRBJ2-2,TGTGCCAGCAGCTTATCGCTAGCGGGGAGATTCACCGGGGAGCTGTTTTTT,CASSLSLAGRFTGELFF
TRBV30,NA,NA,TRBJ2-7,TGTGCCTGGAGTGTACTCGGGCCTCCTGTCTACGAGCAGTACTTC,CAWSVLGPPVYEQYF
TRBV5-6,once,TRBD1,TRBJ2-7,TGTGCCAGCAGCTGGGCCACAGGGGAAGGCTCCTACGAGCAGTACTTC,CASSWATGEGSYEQYF
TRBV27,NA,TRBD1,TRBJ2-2,TGTGCCAGCAGTTTCACAGGGGTGACCGGGGAGCTGTTTTTT,CASSFTGVTGELFF
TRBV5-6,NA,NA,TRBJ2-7,TGTGCCAGCAGCTTGGTGGCAGATCTATACGAGCAGTACTTC,CASSLVADLYEQYF
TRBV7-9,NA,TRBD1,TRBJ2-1,TGTGCCAGCAGCTTGACAGGGTCGAAAAACAATGAGCAGTTCTTC,CASSLTGSKNNEQFF
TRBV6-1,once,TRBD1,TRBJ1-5,TGTGCCAGCAGCCCAGGGGGCGGTCAGCCCCAGCATTTT,CASSPGGGQPQHF
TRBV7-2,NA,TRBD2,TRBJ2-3,TGTGCCAGCAGAGCGGGGGGCTGGGCAGATACGCAGTATTTT,CASRAGGWADTQYF
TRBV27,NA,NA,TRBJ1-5,TGTGCCAGCAGTTTCGGGGGTAGTCAGCCCCAGCATTTT,CASSFGGSQPQHF
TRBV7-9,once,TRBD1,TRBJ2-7,TGTGCCAGCAGCCCGGTGCAGGGGGAAGTCCTCTACGAGCAGTACTTC,CASSPVQGEVLYEQYF
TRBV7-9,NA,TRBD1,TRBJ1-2,TGTGCCAGCAGCCGGGACAGGGTCTATGGCTACACCTTC,CASSRDRVYGYTF
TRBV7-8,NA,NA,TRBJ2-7,TGTGCCAGCAGCTTAGACGGGCGACAGGCCGAGCAGTACTTC,CASSLDGRQAEQYF
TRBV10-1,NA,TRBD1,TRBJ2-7,TGCGCCAGCAGTGAACCGGGACAGCCTTACGAGCAGTACTTC,CASSEPGQPYEQYF
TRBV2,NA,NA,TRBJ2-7,TGTGCCAGCAGTGAAGGGGGCAGGCCGAGCTCCTACGAGCAGTACTTC,CASSEGGRPSSYEQYF
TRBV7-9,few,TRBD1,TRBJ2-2,TGTGCCAGCAGCCGGGGACCGACAGGGGTCAACACCGGGGAGCTGTTTTTT,CASSRGPTGVNTGELFF
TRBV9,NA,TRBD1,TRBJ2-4,TGTGCCAGCAGCGCCGACAGGGGGCAAAACATTCAGTACTTC,CASSADRGQNIQYF
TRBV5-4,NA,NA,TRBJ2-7,TGTGCCAGCAGCTTAGGGAACTACGAGCAGTACTTC,CASSLGNYEQYF
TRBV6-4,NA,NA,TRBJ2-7,TGTGCCAGCAGTGACGGGCGGCGGTCCGGCGAGCAGTACTTC,CASSDGRRSGEQYF
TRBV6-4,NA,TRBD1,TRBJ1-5,TGTGCCAATTCGGCGACAGGGGAGTTTGGCAATCAGCCCCAGCATTTT,CANSATGEFGNQPQHF
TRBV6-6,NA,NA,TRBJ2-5,TGTGCCAGCAGTTACGGCGGGGAGGAAGAGACCCAGTACTTC,CASSYGGEEETQYF
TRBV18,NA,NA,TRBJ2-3,TGTGCCAGCTCACCACTTTACTGGGAGGACACAGATACGCAGTATTTT,CASSPLYWEDTDTQYF
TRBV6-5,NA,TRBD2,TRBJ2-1,TGTGCCAGCAGGTACGCTAGCGGGGGTTACAATGAGCAGTTCTTC,CASRYASGGYNEQFF
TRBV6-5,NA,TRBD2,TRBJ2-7,TGTGCCAGCAGACTAGCGGACACCTACGAGCAGTACTTC,CASRLADTYEQYF
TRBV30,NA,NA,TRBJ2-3,TGTGCCTGGAGTGTCTACGGGGGCGCGGATACGCAGTATTTT,CAWSVYGGADTQYF